This T cell receptor (beta chain) derives from a study of human T cells and chemical hapten exposure. Germline CDR1 reads MDHEN; CDR2 reads SYDVKM. Trimming shortened V by 2 bases and J by 5 bases, and 13 bases separated the two germline ends. CDR3 length equals 15 residues. Time point described: patch test 1, 2 weeks after DPC sensitization. The treatment here: therapeutic diphenylcyclopropenone sensitization with weekly scalp DPC. One entry per CDR3 protein, called by TCRdb with MiXCR from the RACE reads. The sample has fewer than 500,000 distinct CDR3 sequences, roughly 5% seen once. This TCR was sampled from a woman aged 50 to 60 with alopecia areata. Some clones in this sample may be carry-over from other donors' samples. Material: whole blood, obtained in connection with sensitization to the hapten diphenylcyclopropenone (DPC). The chain links TRBV28 to TRBJ2-1; D might be TRBD1 (6 bases). The CDR3 bases are TGTGCCAGCAGTTTAGGGGCCACAGGGAACAATGAGCAGTTCTTC. Its protein product is CASSLGATGNNEQFF.